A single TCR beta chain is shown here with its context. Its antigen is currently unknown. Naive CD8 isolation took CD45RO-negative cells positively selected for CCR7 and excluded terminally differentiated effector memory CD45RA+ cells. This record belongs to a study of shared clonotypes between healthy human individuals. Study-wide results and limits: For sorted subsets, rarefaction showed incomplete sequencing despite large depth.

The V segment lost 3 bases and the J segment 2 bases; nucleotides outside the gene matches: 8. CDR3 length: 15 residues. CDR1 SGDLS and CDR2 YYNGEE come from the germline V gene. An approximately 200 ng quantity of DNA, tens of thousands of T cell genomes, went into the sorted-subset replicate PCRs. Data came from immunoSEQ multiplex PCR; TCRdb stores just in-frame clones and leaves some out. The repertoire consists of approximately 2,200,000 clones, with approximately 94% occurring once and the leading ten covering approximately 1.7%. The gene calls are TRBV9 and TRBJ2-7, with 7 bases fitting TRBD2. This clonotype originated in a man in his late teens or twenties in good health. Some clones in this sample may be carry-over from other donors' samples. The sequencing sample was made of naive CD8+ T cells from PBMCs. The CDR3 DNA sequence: TGTGCCAGCAGCGGCGGTTCTAGCGGAGCCTACGAGCAGTACTTC. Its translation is CASSGGSSGAYEQYF.